This TCR beta chain was recorded in a study of T cells in Graves' hyperthyroidism and ophthalmopathy. Regions amplified from RNA transcripts were the TCR beta CDR3 regions. First-round RT-PCR with HTBI primers amplified the TCR CDR3 region. TCRdb reprocessed the multiplex PCR reads via MiXCR and lists one record per CDR3 protein. The sample records hundreds of thousands of distinct CDR3 sequences, around 15% being singletons. The CDR3 sequence is 15 residues long. Trimming at V came to 5 bases and at J to 3 bases, leaving 7 bases not matched to a gene. The germline V gene encodes CDR1 MNHNS and CDR2 SASEGT.

The specimen sequenced was blood. The chain couples TRBV6-1 to TRBJ1-5, with TRBD1 identical over 7 bases. The clonotype originates from a woman in her thirties or forties with Graves' ophthalmopathy. In DNA form, the CDR3 reads TGTGCCAGCAGTAGAAACAGGGGCGTCAATCAGCCCCAGCATTTT. Translating it yields CASSRNRGVNQPQHF.